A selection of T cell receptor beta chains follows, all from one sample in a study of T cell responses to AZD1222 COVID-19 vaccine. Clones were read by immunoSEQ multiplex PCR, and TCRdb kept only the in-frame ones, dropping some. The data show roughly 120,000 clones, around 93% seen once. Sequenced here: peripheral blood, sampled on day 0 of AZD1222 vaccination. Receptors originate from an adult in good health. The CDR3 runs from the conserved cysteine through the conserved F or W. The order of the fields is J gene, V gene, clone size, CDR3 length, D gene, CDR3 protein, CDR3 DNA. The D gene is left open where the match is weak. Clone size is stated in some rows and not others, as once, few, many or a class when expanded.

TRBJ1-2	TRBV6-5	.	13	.	CASRPTEVYGYTF	TGTGCCAGCAGACCCACTGAAGTCTATGGCTACACCTTC
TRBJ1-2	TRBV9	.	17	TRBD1	CASSGQDRVYRPYGYTF	TGTGCCAGCAGCGGCCAGGACAGGGTCTATCGTCCCTATGGCTACACCTTC
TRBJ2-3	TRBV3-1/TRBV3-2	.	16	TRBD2	CASSLSVGLSTDTQYF	TGTGCCAGCAGCCTAAGCGTGGGACTATCTACAGATACGCAGTATTTT
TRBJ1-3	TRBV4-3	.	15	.	CASSQDHTTGNTIYF	TGCGCCAGCAGCCAAGATCATACAACTGGAAACACCATATATTTT
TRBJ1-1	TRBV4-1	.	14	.	CASSQAGIGTEAFF	TGCGCCAGCAGCCAAGCGGGTATTGGCACTGAAGCTTTCTTT
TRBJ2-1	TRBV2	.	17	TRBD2	CASSPTSGTSGSREQFF	TGTGCCAGCAGTCCGACCTCCGGGACTAGCGGGAGTCGTGAGCAGTTCTTC
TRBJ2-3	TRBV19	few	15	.	CASSIYQMGADTQYF	TGTGCCAGTAGTATATACCAAATGGGAGCAGATACGCAGTATTTT
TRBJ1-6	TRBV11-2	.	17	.	CASSSSALTGTNSPLHF	TGTGCCAGCAGCTCTAGCGCCCTTACAGGGACCAATTCACCCCTCCACTTT
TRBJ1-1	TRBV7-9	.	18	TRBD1	CASSYKIWTGGRNTEAFF	TGTGCCAGCAGCTACAAAATCTGGACAGGGGGCAGGAACACTGAAGCTTTCTTT
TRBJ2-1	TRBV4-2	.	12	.	CASSQEEGEQFF	TGTGCCAGCAGCCAAGAGGAGGGTGAGCAGTTCTTC
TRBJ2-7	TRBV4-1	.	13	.	CASTPRGLYEQYF	TGCGCCAGCACCCCTAGGGGCTTATACGAGCAGTACTTC
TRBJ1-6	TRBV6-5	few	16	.	CASSYSTEGYNSPLHF	TGTGCCAGCAGTTACTCGACAGAGGGATATAATTCACCCCTCCACTTT
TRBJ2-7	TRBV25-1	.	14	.	CASSLLTNSYEQYF	TGTGCCAGCAGTCTCCTCACAAACTCCTACGAGCAGTACTTC
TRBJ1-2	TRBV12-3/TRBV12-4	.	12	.	CASVGDGYGYTF	TGTGCCAGCGTAGGGGACGGCTATGGCTACACCTTC
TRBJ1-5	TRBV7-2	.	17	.	CASSQLWGRGRNQPQHF	TGTGCCAGCAGCCAACTTTGGGGACGGGGGAGGAATCAGCCCCAGCATTTT
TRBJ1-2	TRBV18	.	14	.	CASSPRKGGNGYTF	TGTGCCAGCTCACCACGGAAAGGGGGAAACGGCTACACCTTC
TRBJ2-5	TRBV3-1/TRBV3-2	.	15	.	CASSHPLAQEETQYF	TGTGCCAGCAGCCATCCCCTAGCACAGGAGGAGACCCAGTACTTC
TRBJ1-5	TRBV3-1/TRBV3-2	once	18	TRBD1	CASSQSRATGRSPWPQHF	TGTGCCAGCAGCCAATCACGAGCGACAGGGCGCTCTCCGTGGCCCCAGCATTTT
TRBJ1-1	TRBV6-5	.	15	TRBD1	CASSSGTGGHTEAFF	TGTGCCAGCAGTTCCGGGACAGGGGGCCACACTGAAGCTTTCTTT
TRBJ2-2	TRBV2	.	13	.	CASSEVGGGELFF	TGTGCCAGCAGTGAAGTGGGGGGCGGGGAGCTGTTTTTT
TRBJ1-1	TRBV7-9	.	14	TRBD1	CASSFRGRDTEAFF	TGTGCCAGCAGCTTCAGGGGGCGGGACACTGAAGCTTTCTTT
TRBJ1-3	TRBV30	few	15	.	CAWSVLASPGNTIYF	TGTGCCTGGAGTGTACTTGCCAGCCCTGGAAACACCATATATTTT
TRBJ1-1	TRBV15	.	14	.	CATSPSQGRAEAFF	TGTGCCACCAGCCCTTCTCAGGGGAGGGCTGAAGCTTTCTTT
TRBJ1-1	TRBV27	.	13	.	CASSFMTGTEAFF	TGTGCCAGCAGTTTTATGACAGGCACTGAAGCTTTCTTT
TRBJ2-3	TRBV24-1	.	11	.	CATSDRDTQYF	TGTGCCACCAGTGACCGGGATACGCAGTATTTT
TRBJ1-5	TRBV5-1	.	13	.	CASSLGQNQPQHF	TGCGCCAGCAGCTTGGGGCAGAATCAGCCCCAGCATTTT
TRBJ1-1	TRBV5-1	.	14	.	CASAKAPENTEAFF	TGCGCCAGCGCGAAAGCCCCAGAGAACACTGAAGCTTTCTTT
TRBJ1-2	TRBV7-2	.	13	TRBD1	CASSDGQGAGYTF	TGTGCCAGCAGCGACGGACAGGGTGCTGGCTACACCTTC
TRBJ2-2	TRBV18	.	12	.	CASSQYTGELFF	TGTGCCAGCTCCCAGTACACCGGGGAGCTGTTTTTT
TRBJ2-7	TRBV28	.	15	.	CASSFSGQGGYEQYF	TGTGCCAGCAGTTTTAGTGGGCAAGGGGGCTACGAGCAGTACTTC
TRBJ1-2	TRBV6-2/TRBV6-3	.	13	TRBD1	CASSHDRAYGYTF	TGTGCCAGCAGCCACGACAGGGCCTATGGCTACACCTTC
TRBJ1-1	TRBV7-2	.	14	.	CASSSGQTNTEAFF	TGTGCCAGCAGCTCCGGACAGACGAACACTGAAGCTTTCTTT
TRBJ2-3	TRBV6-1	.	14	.	CASSDPIVTDTQYF	TGTGCCAGCAGTGATCCGATAGTTACAGATACGCAGTATTTT
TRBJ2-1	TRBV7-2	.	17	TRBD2	CASSPTSGGPSYNEQFF	TGTGCCAGCAGCCCAACTAGCGGGGGTCCCTCCTACAATGAGCAGTTCTTC
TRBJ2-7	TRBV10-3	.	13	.	CAISESLAWEQYF	TGTGCCATCAGTGAGTCATTAGCCTGGGAGCAGTACTTC
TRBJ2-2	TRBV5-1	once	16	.	CASSLEGGAYTGELFF	TGCGCCAGCAGCTTGGAAGGCGGGGCCTACACCGGGGAGCTGTTTTTT
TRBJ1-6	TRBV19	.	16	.	CASSMWGPGRGSPLHF	TGTGCCAGTAGTATGTGGGGACCTGGAAGAGGGTCACCCCTCCACTTT